The clone carrying this T cell receptor beta chain was seen repeatedly, ten times or more. The CDR3 length is 13 residues. The V end lost 3 bases, the J end lost 2 bases, and 8 bases lay between the germline ends. The germline CDR1 and CDR2 sequences are DFQATT and SNEGSKA (reference sequence). With 10-nucleotide random UMIs included, cDNA was synthesized by 5'RACE. Every sequencing run generated in excess of 160 million TCR-beta sequences. These sequences covered 15-18 subjects. MiXCR, run by TCRdb on the 5' RACE reads, gives a single entry per CDR3 protein. The sample records roughly 70,000 distinct CDR3 sequences, less than 5.5% being singletons. This record belongs to a study of neurological immune-mediated disorders.

Sequences were obtained from PBMCs. The chain carries TRBV20-1 and TRBJ1-5, with a tentative D call TRBD1 (5 bases). This TCR was sampled from a woman aged 25 to 39 with multiple sclerosis. In DNA form, the CDR3 reads TGCAGTGCTAGCGGGGGAGGCAATCAGCCCCAGCATTTT. It yields the protein CSASGGGNQPQHF.